This passage covers 15 T cell receptor beta chains from one sample sequenced in a study of T-cell reconstitution after alpha-beta-depleted transplantation in children. Preparation of the TCRbeta library involved a method that used unique molecular identifiers. MiXCR, run by TCRdb on the PCR reads, gives a single entry per CDR3 protein. The data hold roughly 340,000 distinct CDR3 sequences, with roughly 17% observed a single time. Sequencing was performed on PBMCs, mostly from graft donor cells, taken 360 days after TCRalphabeta/CD19-depleted stem cell transplant. Receptor source: a male patient aged 2-9 years who had a stem cell transplant for acute lymphoblastic leukemia, so the T cells may come from the graft donor.

The chain joins TRBV12-3 or TRBV12-4 to TRBJ2-2; tentatively, D is TRBD2 (6 bases). V lost 4 bases to trimming and J lost 0 bases, with 12 bases between them. CDR3 length: 16 amino acids. The CDR3 nucleotides read TGTGCCAGCAGTTCGGGTCTAGCGTCGAACACCGGGGAGCTGTTTTTT. Translating it yields CASSSGLASNTGELFF.

The chain is built from TRBV24-1 and TRBJ2-2; tentatively, D is TRBD1 (5 bases). Deletions cut 6 bases from V and 7 bases from J, with 5 bases between. This CDR3 has 11 residues. The germline CDR1 and CDR2 sequences are KGHDR and SFDVKD. CDR3 region: CATSRGGELFF. The CDR3 nucleotides read TGTGCCACCAGTAGGGGCGGGGAGCTGTTTTTT.

This clonotype was seen only a few times. The rearrangement links TRBV12-3 or TRBV12-4 to TRBJ2-2; TRBD2 matches 10 bases. Trimming at V came to 6 bases and at J to 4 bases, leaving 2 bases not matched to a gene. The CDR3 extends over 14 amino acids. The CDR3 nucleotides read TGTGCCAGCAGGGGACTAGCGTCCACCGGGGAGCTGTTTTTT. This sequence encodes CASRGLASTGELFF.

This chain joins TRBV29-1 and TRBJ2-1, with 8 positions matching TRBD2. Germline V gives CDR1 SQVTM, CDR2 ANQGSEA. V lost 1 base, J lost 4 bases, and 9 bases stayed unmatched. The CDR3 is made up of 16 amino acids. The CDR3, as DNA: TGCAGCGTTGAAGGTAGAGTCGGGAGGGCTTACAATGAGCAGTTCTTC. Protein: CSVEGRVGRAYNEQFF.

The rearrangement links TRBV7-9 to TRBJ2-7, with D unclear. Trimming left V 3 bases short and J 3 bases short, with 9 bases between. The germline V gene encodes CDR1 SEHNR and CDR2 FQNEAQ (reference sequence). CDR3 length: 13 amino acids. CDR3 nucleotide sequence: TGTGCCAGCAGCTTTGAACAGCTCTACGAGCAGTACTTC. This gives the protein CASSFEQLYEQYF.

This clonotype has only a few counts. The CDR3 reads CASNTGLAGAPGELFF. In nucleotides, the CDR3 is TGTGCCAGCAACACAGGACTAGCGGGAGCGCCCGGGGAGCTGTTTTTT. J is TRBJ2-2 and V is TRBV7-2, with 13 bases fitting TRBD2. Germline-derived CDR1 and CDR2 are SGHTA and FQGNSA. V lost 7 bases, J lost 6 bases, and 8 bases stayed unmatched. There are 16 residues in the CDR3.

CDR3 in amino acids: CASNRNLGAYEQYF. DNA for the CDR3: TGTGCCAGTAACCGTAACCTGGGGGCCTACGAGCAGTACTTC. The rearrangement links TRBV19 to TRBJ2-7; tentatively, D is TRBD1 or TRBD2 (5 bases each). CDR1 and CDR2 (germline): LNHDA, SQIVND (reference sequence). The CDR3 is made up of 14 amino acids. V lost 7 bases and J lost 2, with 15 bases in between.

The table lists this clonotype with many counts. V is TRBV20-1 and J is TRBJ2-3; 11 bases are shared with TRBD2. CDR1 and CDR2 from the germline V gene are DFQATT and SNEGSKA (reference sequence). Losses at the gene ends were 4 bases for V and 4 bases for J; bases not matched to a gene: 1. The CDR3 is 13 residues long. The CDR3 region has the DNA TGCAGTGCTAAGGGACTAGCGGCAGATACGCAGTATTTT. Translating it yields CSAKGLAADTQYF.

This clonotype was observed a handful of times. The chain links TRBV9 to TRBJ2-7, with unresolved D. CDR1 is SGDLS, CDR2 YYNGEE, per germline. The V and J ends lost 4 bases and 0 bases respectively, with 11 bases between them. This CDR3 is built from 14 residues. The CDR3 nucleotides read TGTGCCAGCAGCCCGCCCGGAATCTCCTACGAGCAGTACTTC. This gives the protein CASSPPGISYEQYF.

This clonotype was recorded only once. The chain links TRBV11-2 to TRBJ2-6; 9 bases agree with TRBD1. CDR3 length: 17 residues. Germline V CDR1 and CDR2: SGHAT, FQNNGV. Trimming took 5 bases from V and 2 from J; bases not matched to a gene: 7. The CDR3 nucleotides read TGTGCCAGCAGCCTGGGACAGGGTTTGCCTGGGGCCAACGTCCTGACTTTC. The encoded protein is CASSLGQGLPGANVLTF.

The chain is built from TRBV20-1 and TRBJ2-5; TRBD2 might be the D (6 bases). V was cut by 5 bases and J by 0 bases, with 13 bases left in between. This CDR3 is built from 14 residues. CDR1 is DFQATT, CDR2 SNEGSKA, per germline (reference sequence). The CDR3 loop is CSAEKEGYQETQYF. The CDR3 DNA follows: TGCAGTGCTGAGAAGGAGGGGTACCAAGAGACCCAGTACTTC.

This clonotype was picked up a small number of times. The chain is built from TRBV6-5 and TRBJ2-7, with D perhaps assigned TRBD1 or TRBD2 (5 bases each). The germline V gene encodes CDR1 MNHEY and CDR2 SVGAGI. The CDR3 runs 15 residues. V lost 5 bases, J lost 0 bases, and 14 bases lay in between. The CDR3 loop is CASSTPPGTSYEQYF. The CDR3, as DNA: TGTGCCAGCAGTACTCCCCCTGGGACCTCCTACGAGCAGTACTTC.

V gene TRBV24-1 combines with J gene TRBJ2-7; 10 bases agree with TRBD2. The CDR3 sequence is 19 residues long. V shed 5 bases, J shed 3 bases, and the junction held 18 bases outside the gene matches. Germline V gene sequence: CDR1 KGHDR, CDR2 SFDVKD. The CDR3 region is CATSGDSSSGSKSYYEQYF. CDR3 nucleotide sequence: TGTGCCACCAGTGGCGATTCGTCTAGCGGGAGTAAAAGCTACTACGAGCAGTACTTC.

V is TRBV30 and J is TRBJ1-5; D perhaps matches TRBD1 (6 bases). The V gene lost 1 base and the J gene lost 0 bases, with 10 bases spanning the gap. CDR1 and CDR2 (germline): GTSNPN, SVGIG (reference sequence). The CDR3 loop spans 15 amino acids. In DNA, the CDR3 is TGTGCCTGGAGTGCGGGACACTATAGCAATCAGCCCCAGCATTTT. Amino acid sequence: CAWSAGHYSNQPQHF.

The chain uses TRBV4-2 and TRBJ2-2; TRBD2 matches 7 bases. The CDR3 spans 15 residues. From germline, CDR1 is LGHNA and CDR2 YNFKEQ. Germline trimming cut 3 bases from V and 5 bases from J; bases unmatched to any gene: 6. In DNA form, the CDR3 reads TGTGCCAGCAGCCAGGGGAGGGCGGATACCGGGGAGCTGTTTTTT. It specifies CASSQGRADTGELFF.